This T cell receptor beta chain was retrieved from a study of radiotherapy plus CTLA-4 blockade in lung cancer. Whole-study context: Disease control was seen in approximately 31% of patients, objective responses in about 18%.

A word on this clone: Its antigen is not identified.

Measured with immunoSEQ multiplex PCR; TCRdb has only the in-frame clones, and not every one. The sample has about 51,000 clones; about 76% are singletons. Focal radiation plus CTLA-4 blockade with ipilimumab was given to patients with chemo-refractory metastatic non-small-cell lung cancer. Study-wide results and caveats: Among reported predictors of response, early blood T cell clone dynamics with interferon-beta performed best. Clones of tumor-derived TCRs expanded in blood after radiotherapy plus ipilimumab.

The CDR3 consists of 14 residues. Germline lookup yields CDR1 KGHSH and CDR2 LQKENI. V lost 0 bases and J lost 4, with 9 bases in between. This receptor was taken from a human donor with non-small cell lung cancer whose response to radiotherapy plus ipilimumab could not be evaluated. The chain has TRBV18 and TRBJ1-1, with D possibly TRBD1 on 6 matching bases. The specimen was peripheral blood, collected from a patient treated with radiotherapy plus ipilimumab. The CDR3 here is CASSPPTGRTEAFF. CDR3 in DNA: TGTGCCAGCTCACCACCCACAGGGCGCACTGAAGCTTTCTTT.